A selection of T cell receptor beta chains follows, all from one sample in a study of cytomegalovirus exposure and HLA in healthy donors. Profiling relied on immunoSEQ multiplex PCR, and the TCRdb table lists in-frame clones only, not all of them. Of fewer than 200,000 clones detected, about 76% appear once; the ten largest clones hold over 2.5%. Sequenced input: PBMCs. The receptors were sampled from a woman aged 40 to 50 in good health and CMV-seropositive. Both conserved end residues are part of each CDR3. The D gene is left open where the match is weak. The size field is filled for only some rows; it gives once, few, many or a size class.

D gene	V gene	clone size	CDR3 length	J gene	CDR3 protein	CDR3 DNA
TRBD1	TRBV19	few	15	TRBJ2-7	CASSEDRVFSYEQYF	TGTGCCAGTAGTGAGGACAGGGTGTTTAGCTACGAGCAGTACTTC
NA	TRBV7-9	NA	11	TRBJ2-7	CASSRTGEQYF	TGTGCCAGCAGCCGCACGGGGGAGCAGTACTTC
TRBD2	TRBV9	NA	17	TRBJ2-1	CASTRGVAGGSYNEQFF	TGTGCCAGCACTCGGGGGGTGGCGGGAGGTTCCTACAATGAGCAGTTCTTC
NA	TRBV19	NA	12	TRBJ2-7	CASKGGGPEQYF	TGTGCCAGTAAAGGGGGAGGGCCCGAGCAGTACTTC
NA	TRBV19	NA	11	TRBJ1-1	CATHRDTEAFF	TGTGCCACTCACAGGGACACTGAAGCTTTCTTT
NA	TRBV28	NA	12	TRBJ2-7	CASSLDTYEQYF	TGTGCCAGCAGTTTGGACACCTACGAGCAGTACTTC
NA	TRBV7-8	NA	17	TRBJ2-7	CASSPLLEAGSSYEQYF	TGTGCCAGCAGCCCCCTCCTAGAGGCGGGGAGCTCCTACGAGCAGTACTTC
TRBD2	TRBV13	NA	14	TRBJ2-7	CASSPRTSGYEQYF	TGTGCCAGCAGCCCTCGGACTAGCGGCTACGAGCAGTACTTC
NA	TRBV5-1	NA	15	TRBJ2-7	CASSPDVGRAYEQYF	TGCGCCAGCAGCCCCGACGTGGGCAGGGCCTACGAGCAGTACTTC
TRBD1	TRBV6-5	NA	15	TRBJ1-1	CASSYSGQSNTEAFF	TGTGCCAGCAGTTACTCGGGACAGTCGAACACTGAAGCTTTCTTT
NA	TRBV30	NA	15	TRBJ2-7	CAWSDLGALSYEQYF	TGTGCCTGGAGTGATTTAGGGGCTCTCTCCTACGAGCAGTACTTC
NA	TRBV6-4	NA	14	TRBJ2-3	CASSQGLSTDTQYF	TGTGCCAGCAGCCAGGGCCTCAGCACAGATACGCAGTATTTT
NA	TRBV2	NA	11	TRBJ2-1	CASSPWHEQFF	TGTGCCAGCAGTCCCTGGCATGAGCAGTTCTTC
NA	TRBV5-1	NA	14	TRBJ1-1	CASSLVGANTEAFF	TGCGCCAGCAGCTTGGTAGGGGCCAACACTGAAGCTTTCTTT
TRBD2	TRBV29-1	NA	16	TRBJ2-1	CSVTPGIAGFNNEQFF	TGCAGCGTCACCCCTGGGATAGCGGGATTCAACAATGAGCAGTTCTTC
NA	TRBV6-5	NA	15	TRBJ1-2	CASSYSIVGERGYTF	TGTGCCAGCAGTTACTCAATCGTCGGGGAAAGGGGCTACACCTTC
TRBD2	TRBV19	NA	17	TRBJ2-1	CASRKLAGGPGYNEQFF	TGTGCCAGTAGGAAACTAGCGGGAGGGCCAGGGTACAATGAGCAGTTCTTC
TRBD1	TRBV5-1	NA	15	TRBJ1-2	CASSPDLDRAPGYTF	TGCGCCAGCAGCCCCGATCTCGACAGGGCGCCGGGCTACACCTTC
TRBD1	TRBV10-3	few	15	TRBJ1-1	CATLSAGTANTEAFF	TGTGCCACCTTGTCGGCCGGGACAGCGAACACTGAAGCTTTCTTT
NA	TRBV5-1	once	14	TRBJ2-7	CASSLTSLSHEQYF	TGCGCCAGCAGCTTGACTAGCCTCTCCCACGAGCAGTACTTC
NA	TRBV11-2	NA	12	TRBJ2-5	CASSLESETQYF	TGTGCCAGCAGCTTAGAATCGGAGACCCAGTACTTC